The entry that follows covers one T cell receptor beta chain sequence. The antigen is not known. This CDR3 is built from 14 residues. The germline gives CDR1 SEHNR, CDR2 FQNEAQ (reference sequence). Trimming stripped 3 bases from V and 0 bases from J, with 6 bases between. This sample was included in a study of post-analysis software for immune sequencing data. The study, taken as a whole, reports: Comparison of patients with controls showed a handful of TRBV segments more frequent in patients, TRBV5-6, TRBV5-1 and TRBV20-1 among them.

Unique molecular identifiers tagged the TCR beta cDNA libraries. TCRdb used MiXCR to reprocess the PCR reads, holding one entry per CDR3 protein. This table holds roughly 700,000 distinct CDR3 sequences, 30% found once. V usage is TRBV7-9 and J usage is TRBJ2-4; no reliable D call. This sequence originates from a girl aged 5 to 17 with multiple sclerosis. Sequenced input: blood. The DNA of the CDR3 is TGTGCCAGCAGCTTTAGGACAGCCAAAAACATTCAGTACTTC. Protein product: CASSFRTAKNIQYF.